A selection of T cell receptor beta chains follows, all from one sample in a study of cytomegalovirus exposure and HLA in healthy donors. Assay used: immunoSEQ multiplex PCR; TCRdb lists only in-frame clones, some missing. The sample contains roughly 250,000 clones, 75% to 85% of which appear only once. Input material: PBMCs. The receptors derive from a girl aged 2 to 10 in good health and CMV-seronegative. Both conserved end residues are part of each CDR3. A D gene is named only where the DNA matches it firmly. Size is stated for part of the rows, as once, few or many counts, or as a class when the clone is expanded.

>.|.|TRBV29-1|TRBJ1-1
CSARGQRNTEAFF
TGCAGCGCACGAGGCCAAAGAAACACTGAAGCTTTCTTT
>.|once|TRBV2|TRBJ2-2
CASSDWGVKGGGELFF
TGTGCCAGCAGTGATTGGGGCGTCAAGGGTGGCGGGGAGCTGTTTTTT
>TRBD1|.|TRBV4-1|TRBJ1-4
CASSGRQGGEKLFF
TGCGCCAGCAGCGGCCGACAGGGGGGTGAAAAACTGTTTTTT
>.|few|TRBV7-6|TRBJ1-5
CASSLFRARQPQHF
TGTGCCAGCAGCTTATTCAGGGCGCGGCAGCCCCAGCATTTT
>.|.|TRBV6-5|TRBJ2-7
CASRAGLGSSYEQYF
TGTGCCAGCAGGGCCGGGTTGGGGAGCTCCTACGAGCAGTACTTC
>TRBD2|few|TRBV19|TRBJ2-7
CASSIALTSGIYEQYF
TGTGCCAGTAGTATCGCACTAACTAGCGGAATCTACGAGCAGTACTTC
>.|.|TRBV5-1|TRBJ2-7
CASSSASESYEQYF
TGCGCCAGCAGCTCGGCTAGCGAGTCCTACGAGCAGTACTTC
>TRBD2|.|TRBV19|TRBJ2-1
CASSIGGASGKDEQFF
TGTGCCAGTAGTATAGGAGGCGCTAGCGGGAAAGATGAGCAGTTCTTC
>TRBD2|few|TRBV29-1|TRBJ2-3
CSVDAASGGAVSQYF
TGCAGCGTTGATGCTGCTAGCGGGGGGGCCGTTTCCCAGTATTTT
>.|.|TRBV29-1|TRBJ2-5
CSVGSVAQETQYF
TGCAGCGTTGGATCGGTTGCGCAAGAGACCCAGTACTTC
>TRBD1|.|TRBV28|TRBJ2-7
CASSQGTGWSEQYF
TGTGCCAGCAGTCAGGGGACAGGGTGGAGCGAGCAGTACTTC
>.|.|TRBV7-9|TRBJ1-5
CASSLGGVRFSNQPQHF
TGTGCCAGCAGCTTAGGGGGCGTAAGGTTTAGCAATCAGCCCCAGCATTTT
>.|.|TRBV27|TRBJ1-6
CASSLLVGGLDSPLHF
TGTGCCAGCAGTTTATTGGTCGGGGGACTCGACTCACCCCTCCACTTT
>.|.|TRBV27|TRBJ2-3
CASNWIPGISTDTQYF
TGTGCCAGCAACTGGATTCCCGGGATCAGCACAGATACGCAGTATTTT
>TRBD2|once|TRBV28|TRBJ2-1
CASSLASGSYGYNEQFF
TGTGCCAGCAGTTTAGCTAGCGGGAGCTATGGTTACAATGAGCAGTTCTTC
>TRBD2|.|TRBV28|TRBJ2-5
CASRSGTSGRASGETQYF
TGTGCCAGCCGCTCCGGGACTAGCGGGAGGGCCAGCGGGGAGACCCAGTACTTC
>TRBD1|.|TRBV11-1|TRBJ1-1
CASSQDRGRKNTEAFF
TGTGCCAGCAGCCAAGACAGGGGGCGGAAGAACACTGAAGCTTTCTTT
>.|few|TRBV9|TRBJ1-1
CASSTQRNTEAFF
TGTGCCAGCAGCACACAGAGGAACACTGAAGCTTTCTTT
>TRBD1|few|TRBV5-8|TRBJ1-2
CASSLTGTGGLGYGYTF
TGTGCCAGCAGCTTGACCGGGACAGGGGGCCTAGGGTATGGCTACACCTTC
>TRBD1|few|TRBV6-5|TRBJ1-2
CASSYSTGPNYGYTF
TGTGCCAGCAGTTACTCGACAGGGCCTAACTATGGCTACACCTTC
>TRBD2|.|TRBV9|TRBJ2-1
CASSAVRLAGGREQFF
TGTGCCAGCAGCGCCGTAAGACTAGCGGGGGGACGTGAGCAGTTCTTC
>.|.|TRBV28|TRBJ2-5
CAEPGLPQETQYF
TGTGCCGAGCCTGGGCTACCTCAAGAGACCCAGTACTTC
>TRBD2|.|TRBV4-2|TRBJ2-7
CASSPYSGGYEQYF
TGTGCCAGCAGCCCTTATAGCGGGGGGTACGAGCAGTACTTC
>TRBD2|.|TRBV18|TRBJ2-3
CASSPGTSGDTQYF
TGTGCCAGCTCACCCGGGACTAGCGGAGATACGCAGTATTTT
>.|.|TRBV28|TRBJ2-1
CASSLLEIYNEQFF
TGTGCCAGCAGTTTGCTGGAGATTTACAATGAGCAGTTCTTC
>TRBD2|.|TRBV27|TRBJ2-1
CASSLLASGGASNEQFF
TGTGCCAGCAGTTTATTGGCTAGCGGGGGGGCAAGTAATGAGCAGTTCTTC
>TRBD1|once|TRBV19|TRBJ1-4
CASSREGALREKLFF
TGTGCCAGTAGTAGAGAGGGGGCGCTTAGAGAAAAACTGTTTTTT
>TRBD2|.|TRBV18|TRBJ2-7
CASSSLAGGPVAYEQYF
TGTGCCAGCTCATCCCTCGCGGGGGGACCCGTTGCCTACGAGCAGTACTTC
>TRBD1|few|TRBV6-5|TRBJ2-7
CASSPGQGLYEQYF
TGTGCCAGCAGTCCGGGACAGGGGCTCTACGAGCAGTACTTC
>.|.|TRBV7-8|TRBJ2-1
CASSLGLPSSYNEQFF
TGTGCCAGCAGCTTAGGACTGCCGAGCTCCTACAATGAGCAGTTCTTC
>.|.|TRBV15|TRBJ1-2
CATSRVAGRLDGYTF
TGTGCCACCAGCAGAGTGGCGGGAAGGTTGGATGGCTACACCTTC
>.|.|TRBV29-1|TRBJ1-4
CSVESGTNEKLFF
TGCAGCGTTGAATCGGGGACTAATGAAAAACTGTTTTTT
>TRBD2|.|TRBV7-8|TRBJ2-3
CASRPPIAGPTDTQYF
TGTGCCAGCAGACCCCCGATAGCGGGACCCACAGATACGCAGTATTTT
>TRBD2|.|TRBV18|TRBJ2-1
CASSPAAGGPTGYNEQFF
TGTGCCAGCTCACCTGCAGCGGGAGGGCCCACGGGGTACAATGAGCAGTTCTTC
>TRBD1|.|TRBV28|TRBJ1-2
CASSLTGYGYTF
TGTGCCAGCAGTTTGACAGGGTATGGCTACACCTTC
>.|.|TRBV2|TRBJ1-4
CASSDVGNEKLFF
TGTGCCAGCAGTGACGTGGGCAATGAAAAACTGTTTTTT
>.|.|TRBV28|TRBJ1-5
CASAQGQGHQPQHF
TGTGCCAGTGCGCAGGGGCAGGGTCATCAGCCCCAGCATTTT
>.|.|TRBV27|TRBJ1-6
CASSSPGLGRSPLHF
TGTGCCAGCAGTTCCCCGGGACTCGGTCGGTCACCCCTCCACTTT
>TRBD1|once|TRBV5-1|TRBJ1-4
CAREKGALGNEKLFF
TGCGCCAGAGAAAAGGGGGCGCTGGGTAATGAAAAACTGTTTTTT
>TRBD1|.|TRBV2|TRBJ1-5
CASSGTGGLGNQPQHF
TGTGCCAGCAGTGGAACAGGGGGTCTCGGCAATCAGCCCCAGCATTTT
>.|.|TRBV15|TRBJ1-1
CATSRGSDLNTEAFF
TGTGCCACCAGCAGAGGTAGTGACTTGAACACTGAAGCTTTCTTT
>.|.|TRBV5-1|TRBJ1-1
CASNLEATSRLNTEAFF
TGCGCCAGTAACTTGGAGGCGACATCACGGCTGAACACTGAAGCTTTCTTT
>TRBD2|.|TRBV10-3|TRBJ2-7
CAISDLVGRASEQYF
TGTGCCATCAGTGATTTGGTCGGGAGGGCCTCCGAGCAGTACTTC
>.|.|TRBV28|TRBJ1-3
CASSHAGEGGSGNTIYF
TGTGCCAGCAGTCACGCGGGCGAAGGAGGGTCTGGAAACACCATATATTTT
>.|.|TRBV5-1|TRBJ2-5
CASSFWLGGARETQYF
TGCGCCAGCAGCTTCTGGCTAGGGGGGGCCCGGGAGACCCAGTACTTC
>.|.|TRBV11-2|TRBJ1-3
CASSSKSQGRSTIYF
TGTGCCAGCAGCTCGAAATCACAGGGTCGGAGCACCATATATTTT
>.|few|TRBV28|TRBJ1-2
CASSSYIGYTF
TGTGCCAGCAGTTCGTATATTGGCTACACCTTC
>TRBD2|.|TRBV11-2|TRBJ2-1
CASSLVGLGSYNEQFF
TGTGCCAGCAGCTTAGTGGGACTAGGCTCCTACAATGAGCAGTTCTTC
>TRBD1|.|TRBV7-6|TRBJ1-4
CASSHRGPDEKLFF
TGTGCCAGCAGCCACAGGGGGCCGGATGAAAAACTGTTTTTT
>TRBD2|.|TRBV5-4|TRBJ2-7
CASSLGSSGYEQYF
TGTGCCAGCAGCTTGGGGTCTAGCGGCTACGAGCAGTACTTC
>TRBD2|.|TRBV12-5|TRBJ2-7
CASGLRLLAGDEQYF
TGTGCTAGTGGTTTGCGTTTGCTAGCGGGAGACGAGCAGTACTTC
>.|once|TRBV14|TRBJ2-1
CASSPDRAIGGALWTNEQFF
TGTGCCAGCAGTCCCGACAGGGCCATCGGGGGGGCCCTATGGACCAATGAGCAGTTCTTC
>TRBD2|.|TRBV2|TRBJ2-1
CASRYSGSGPYNEQFF
TGTGCCAGCAGATATAGCGGGAGTGGACCCTACAATGAGCAGTTCTTC
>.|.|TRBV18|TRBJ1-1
CASSPRTDTEAFF
TGTGCCAGCTCACCAAGGACAGACACTGAAGCTTTCTTT